This T cell receptor beta chain was recovered during a study of T cells after yellow fever vaccination. The authors made TCR cDNA by 5'RACE template switching, adding a universal primer site and UMIs. MiXCR was run by TCRdb on the 5' RACE reads, yielding one entry per CDR3 protein. The table lists 350,000 to 550,000 distinct CDR3 sequences, approximately 19% of them singletons. The CDR3 loop spans 13 amino acids. V lost 4 bases to trimming and J lost 4 bases, with 9 bases between them. The germline gives CDR1 SGDLS, CDR2 YYNGEE. In the case of this clonotype: Its target is not known.

General study findings and limits: Overall, a small share of clonotypes was seen in both CD4 and CD8 compartments. A weaker secondary response peaked on day 5, the primary on day 15. Researchers cautioned that FACS-sorted repertoires could harbor abundant clonotypes contaminating from the bulk population.

The sample in question was PBMCs, obtained before the yellow fever booster vaccination. This sequence joins TRBV9 and TRBJ2-1, with D possibly TRBD1 on 5 matching bases. This sequence was found in a man aged 18 to 29 who received the YFV17D yellow fever vaccine. The CDR3 sequence: CASSNDRYNEQFF. In DNA, the CDR3 is TGTGCCAGCAGCAACGACAGATACAATGAGCAGTTCTTC.